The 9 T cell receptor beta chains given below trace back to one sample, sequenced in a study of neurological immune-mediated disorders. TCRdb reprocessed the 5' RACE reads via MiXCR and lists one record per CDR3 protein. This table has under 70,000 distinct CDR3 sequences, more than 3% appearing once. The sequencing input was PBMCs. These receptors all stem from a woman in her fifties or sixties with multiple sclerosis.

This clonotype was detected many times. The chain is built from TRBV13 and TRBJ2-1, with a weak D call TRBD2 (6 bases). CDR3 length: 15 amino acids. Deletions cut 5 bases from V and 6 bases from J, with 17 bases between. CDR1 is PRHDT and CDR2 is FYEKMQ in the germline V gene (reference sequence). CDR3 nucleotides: TGTGCCAGCAGCCGAGCATCCGGGACTCGCAATGAGCAGTTCTTC. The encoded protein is CASSRASGTRNEQFF. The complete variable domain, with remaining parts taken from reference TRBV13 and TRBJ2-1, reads AAGVIQSPRHLIKEKRETATLKCYPIPRHDTVYWYQQGPGQDPQFLISFYEKMQSDKGSIPDRFSAQQFSDYHSELNMSSLELGDSALYFCASSRASGTRNEQFFGPGTRLTVL.

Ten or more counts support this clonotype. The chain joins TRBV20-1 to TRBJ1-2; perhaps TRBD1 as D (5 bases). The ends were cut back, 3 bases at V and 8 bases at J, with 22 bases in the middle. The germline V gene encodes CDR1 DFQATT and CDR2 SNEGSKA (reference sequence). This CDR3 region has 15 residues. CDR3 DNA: TGCAGTGCTAGGGAACCGGGACGGCATATTTGGGGCTACACCTTC. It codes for CSAREPGRHIWGYTF.

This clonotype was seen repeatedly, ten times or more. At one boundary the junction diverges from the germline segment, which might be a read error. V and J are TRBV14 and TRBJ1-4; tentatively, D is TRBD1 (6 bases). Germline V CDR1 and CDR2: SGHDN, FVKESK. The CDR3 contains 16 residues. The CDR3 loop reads CASSRGDMTTNEKLFF. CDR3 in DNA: TGTGCCAGCAGCCGGGGGGACATGACAACCAATGAAAAACTGTTTTTT.

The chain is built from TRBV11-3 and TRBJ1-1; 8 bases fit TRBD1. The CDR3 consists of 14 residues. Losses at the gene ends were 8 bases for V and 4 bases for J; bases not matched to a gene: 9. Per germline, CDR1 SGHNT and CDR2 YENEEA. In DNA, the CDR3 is TGTGCCAGCCTTGAGTGGACAGGGAGCACTGAAGCTTTCTTT. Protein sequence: CASLEWTGSTEAFF.

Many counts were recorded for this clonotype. The CDR3 bases are TGCGCCAGCAGCTTGTCGGGACCAGTGAGAAACACCGGGGAGCTGTTTTTT. Translating gives CASSLSGPVRNTGELFF. This chain connects TRBV5-1 to TRBJ2-2, with D perhaps TRBD1 or TRBD2 (5 bases each). CDR1 and CDR2 (germline): SGHRS, YFSETQ. V lost 1 base, J lost 2 bases, and 15 bases lay in between. This CDR3 region has 17 residues.

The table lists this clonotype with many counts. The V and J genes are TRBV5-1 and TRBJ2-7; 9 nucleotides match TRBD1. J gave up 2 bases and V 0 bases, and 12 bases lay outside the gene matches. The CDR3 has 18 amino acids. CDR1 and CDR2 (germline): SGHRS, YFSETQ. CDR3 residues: CASSLVPSGTGTTYEQYF. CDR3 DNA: TGCGCCAGCAGCTTGGTCCCTAGTGGGACAGGGACGACCTACGAGCAGTACTTC. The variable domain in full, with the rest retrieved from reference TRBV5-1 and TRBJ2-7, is KAGVTQTPRYLIKTRGQQVTLSCSPISGHRSVSWYQQTPGQGLQFLFEYFSETQRNKGNFPGRFSGRQFSNSRSEMNVSTLELGDSALYLCASSLVPSGTGTTYEQYFGPGTRLTVT.

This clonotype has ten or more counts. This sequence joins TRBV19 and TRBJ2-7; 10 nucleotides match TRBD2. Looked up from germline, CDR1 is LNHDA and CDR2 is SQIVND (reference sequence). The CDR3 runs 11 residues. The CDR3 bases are TGTGAGCGGGAGGGGGAGACACGGCAGTACTTC. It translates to CEREGETRQYF.

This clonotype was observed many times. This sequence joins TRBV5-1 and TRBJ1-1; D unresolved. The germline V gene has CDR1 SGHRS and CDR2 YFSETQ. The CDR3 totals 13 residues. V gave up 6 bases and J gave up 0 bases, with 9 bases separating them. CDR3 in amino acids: CASKETMNTEAFF. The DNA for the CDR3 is TGCGCCAGCAAAGAAACCATGAACACTGAAGCTTTCTTT.

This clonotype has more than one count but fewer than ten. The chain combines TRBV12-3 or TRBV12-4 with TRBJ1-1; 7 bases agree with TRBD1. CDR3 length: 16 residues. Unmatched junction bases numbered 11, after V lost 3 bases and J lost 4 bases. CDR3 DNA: TGTGCCAGCAGTTTGAGAGAGGGCAGGGGGACCACTGAAGCTTTCTTT. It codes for CASSLREGRGTTEAFF.